The present T cell receptor beta chain was sequenced within a study of blood T cell repertoires in COVID-19. For the study at large: Sources were T cells, B-cell-depleted T cells, or PBMCs; the material itself was cDNA or gDNA.

Only in-frame clones appear in the TCRdb table, and some are missing; sequencing was by immunoSEQ multiplex PCR. Counted here are around 250,000 clones, around 84% occurring once; the ten biggest clones make up roughly 3.3%. The sample comprised peripheral blood. The receptor was derived from a woman between 18 and 29 years old with acute or convalescent COVID-19.

CDR3 coding DNA: TGTGCCAGTACCACCGGACAGGCCCTTAGGCGCAATCAGCCCCAGCATTTT. This codes for CASTTGQALRRNQPQHF. The rearrangement uses TRBV19 and TRBJ1-5, with 7 bases lining up with TRBD1. The trim removed 7 bases at V and 2 bases at J, leaving 14 bases unmatched. The CDR3 consists of 17 residues. The germline V gene encodes CDR1 LNHDA and CDR2 SQIVND (reference sequence).